This entry lists 16 T cell receptor beta chains sequenced from one sample in a study. A single record per CDR3 protein comes from TCRdb applying MiXCR to the 5' RACE reads. Among about 43,000 distinct CDR3 sequences listed, just under 30% were seen once. Sequencing used memory CD4+ T cells sorted from a lymph node. The subset here: memory CD4+ T cells, CD4+CD45RO+CD25-. All receptors derive from a female donor with breast cancer.

The CDR3 DNA reads as TGCAGTGCTCCGGACATGACCTCTGGAAACACCATATATTTT. Translating gives CSAPDMTSGNTIYF. This chain links TRBV20-1 with TRBJ1-3; D is perhaps TRBD1 (5 bases). Looked up from germline, CDR1 is DFQATT and CDR2 is SNEGSKA (reference sequence). Trimming pared 5 bases from V and 0 bases from J, leaving 11 bases between. The CDR3 runs to 14 residues.

The chain uses TRBV2 and TRBJ1-4; weak D call: TRBD1 (5 bases). Deletions cut 6 bases from V and 7 bases from J, with 18 bases between. The CDR3 loop spans 15 amino acids. CDR1 SNHLY and CDR2 FYNNEI come from the germline V gene. In DNA, the CDR3 is TGTGCCAGCAGGGGGGGTTCGGGAGGTCGTGAAAAACTGTTTTTT. It translates to CASRGGSGGREKLFF.

The CDR3 is CASSRGTLTGELFF. CDR3 nucleotides: TGTGCCAGCAGCCGAGGGACCCTAACCGGGGAGCTGTTTTTT. The chain is built from TRBV3-1 and TRBJ2-2; either TRBD1 or TRBD2 may supply D (5 bases each). This CDR3 has 14 residues. CDR1 is LGHDT, CDR2 YNNKEL, per germline (reference sequence). Trimming shortened V by 4 bases and J by 5 bases, and 11 bases separated the two germline ends.

This clonotype was found a few times. The chain couples TRBV12-3 or TRBV12-4 to TRBJ2-7; 8 nucleotides agree with TRBD1. V lost 4 bases and J lost 7; bases outside the gene matches: 9. This CDR3 has 14 amino acids. CDR3 in DNA: TGTGCCAGCAGTTACGGGCAGGGGGCCAGTGAGCAGTACTTC. It yields the protein CASSYGQGASEQYF.

This clonotype showed up just a few times. CDR3 residues: CASSLGLNTGELFF. The CDR3 DNA reads TGTGCCAGCAGCTTGGGCCTGAACACCGGGGAGCTGTTTTTT. V usage is TRBV5-5 and J usage is TRBJ2-2; D unclear. CDR3 length: 14 amino acids. Per the germline V gene, CDR1 is SGHKS and CDR2 is YYEKEE (reference sequence). V was pared by 0 bases and J by 1 base, with 4 bases between.

This clonotype has ten or more counts. This rearrangement joins TRBV12-3 or TRBV12-4 to TRBJ2-3; D is unclear. The CDR3 is 12 residues long. V dropped 6 bases and J dropped 2 bases, with 6 bases sitting between them. The CDR3 DNA is TGTGCCAGCAGGGGTACCACAGATACGCAGTATTTT. It codes for CASRGTTDTQYF.

This clonotype was detected ten times or more. CDR3 protein: CAISDRSGQTPDTQYF. The CDR3 coding sequence is TGTGCCATCAGTGATCGATCAGGACAGACCCCAGATACGCAGTATTTT. J is TRBJ2-3 and V is TRBV10-3; TRBD1 is a possible D gene (6 bases). The germline V gene has CDR1 ENHRY and CDR2 SYGVKD. V lost 3 bases and J lost 4, with 17 bases in between. This CDR3 spans 16 amino acids.

A few counts support this clonotype. The chain is built from TRBV3-1 and TRBJ2-2; D gene unclear. Trimming stripped 6 bases from V and 3 bases from J, with 5 bases between. CDR3 length: 12 amino acids. The germline CDR1 and CDR2 sequences are LGHDT and YNNKEL (reference sequence). CDR3 protein: CASRSYTGELFF. In DNA, the CDR3 is TGTGCCAGCAGGAGTTACACCGGGGAGCTGTTTTTT.

The chain couples TRBV5-1 to TRBJ1-1; the D gene is possibly TRBD1 (5 bases). CDR1 and CDR2 from the germline V gene are SGHRS and YFSETQ. V lost 4 bases, J lost 2 bases, and 15 bases lay in between. The CDR3 has 15 residues. In DNA, the CDR3 is TGCGCCAGCAGCACGCTCAGGGACCCCAACACTGAAGCTTTCTTT. Its translation: CASSTLRDPNTEAFF.

This clonotype has more than one count but fewer than ten. CDR3 in amino acids: CASSFRGPNTGELFF. As DNA, the CDR3 is TGTGCCAGCAGCTTTAGGGGGCCGAACACCGGGGAGCTGTTTTTT. The chain has TRBV5-6 and TRBJ2-2; 7 nucleotides line up with TRBD1. CDR1 SGHDT and CDR2 YYEEEE come from the germline V gene. CDR3 length: 15 amino acids. The ends lost 2 bases at V and 0 bases at J; junction bases unmatched: 1.

CDR3 DNA sequence: TGCGCCAGCAGCTTGGGATCGGCAGGGAATGGCTACACCTTC. It codes for CASSLGSAGNGYTF. The V gene is TRBV5-1, the J gene TRBJ1-2, with TRBD1 as a possible D gene (5 bases). Germline V gives CDR1 SGHRS, CDR2 YFSETQ. This CDR3 is 14 amino acids long. Deletions cut 0 bases from V and 6 bases from J, with 12 bases between. Variable domain in full (rest from reference TRBV5-1 and TRBJ1-2): KAGVTQTPRYLIKTRGQQVTLSCSPISGHRSVSWYQQTPGQGLQFLFEYFSETQRNKGNFPGRFSGRQFSNSRSEMNVSTLELGDSALYLCASSLGSAGNGYTFGSGTRLTVV.

The rearrangement uses TRBV28 and TRBJ1-6, with 7 bases matching TRBD1. Germline CDR1 is MDHEN and CDR2 is SYDVKM. V lost 6 bases to trimming and J lost 10 bases; unmatched junction nucleotides: 15. CDR3 size: 16 residues. CDR3 in amino acids: CASRDLTGVERSPLHF. For the CDR3, the DNA is TGTGCCAGCAGGGACTTAACAGGGGTTGAACGGTCACCCCTCCACTTT.

The chain links TRBV4-1 to TRBJ1-1; 9 bases line up with TRBD1. The CDR3 consists of 16 residues. Germline CDR1 reads MGHRA; CDR2 reads YSYEKL. Trimming removed 3 bases from V and 4 bases from J; junction bases left unmatched: 9. This CDR3 reads CASSQTGGTGTTEAFF. The DNA for the CDR3 is TGCGCCAGCAGCCAGACAGGGGGAACGGGAACCACTGAAGCTTTCTTT.

The gene calls are TRBV7-9 and TRBJ2-7; 8 nucleotides line up with TRBD1. V lost 5 bases, J lost 6 bases, and 12 bases stayed unmatched. This CDR3 is 15 amino acids long. Germline V lookup: CDR1 SEHNR, CDR2 FQNEAQ (reference sequence). The CDR3 coding sequence is TGTGCCAGCAGCACAGGGGGGCATACTCACGGCGAGCAGTACTTC. It codes for CASSTGGHTHGEQYF.

This clonotype showed up just a few times. The chain combines TRBV11-1 with TRBJ1-1; D remains unclear. The germline V gene encodes CDR1 SGHAT and CDR2 FQDESV (reference sequence). The CDR3 loop spans 11 amino acids. V dropped 5 bases and J dropped 7 bases, with 8 bases sitting between them. CDR3 loop: CASSRSSEAFF. Here the CDR3 DNA reads TGTGCCAGCAGCCGTTCGAGTGAAGCTTTCTTT.

This clonotype was counted a few times. This chain uses TRBV7-9 with TRBJ2-7; possible D gene TRBD2, 6 bases. Germline V CDR1 and CDR2: SEHNR, FQNEAQ (reference sequence). The CDR3 has 13 residues. Trimming removed 3 bases from V and 5 bases from J, with 11 bases in between. The CDR3 is CASSLEGLDEQYF. The CDR3 DNA sequence: TGTGCCAGCAGCTTGGAGGGGCTCGACGAGCAGTACTTC.